These T cell receptor beta chains were read from a single sample in a study of CD8+ T cells in alopecia areata. The assay was immunoSEQ multiplex PCR, and TCRdb's table has in-frame clones only and misses some. The sample lists over 100,000 clones, roughly 55% seen once, with more than 10% in the top ten. Sequences were derived from CD8+ T cells sorted from blood, sampled at week 24, from a patient treated with tofacitinib. The receptor source for this set is a human donor with alopecia areata. Each CDR3 is given with its conserved first and last residue. Fields, in order: J gene, V gene, CDR3 length, CDR3 protein.

>TRBJ1-2|TRBV5-4|13
CASSQDRVDGYTF
>TRBJ2-5|TRBV10-3|15
CAISEVAGAHETQYF
>TRBJ2-6|TRBV27|14
CASSFLAGANVLTF
>TRBJ2-7|TRBV9|15
CASSSGTAVTYEQYF
>TRBJ1-2|TRBV7-9|15
CASSQPGQGVYGYTF
>TRBJ2-3|TRBV4-3|17
CASSQDRSGGTTDTQYF
>TRBJ2-3|TRBV14|11
CASSQADTQYF
>TRBJ2-7|TRBV5-5|15
CASSQQGIASYEQYF
>TRBJ1-1|TRBV27|13
CASSPQGIAEAFF
>TRBJ1-6|TRBV6-1|15
CASSEALDRVSPLHF
>TRBJ2-2|TRBV5-1|14
CASRGSLDTGELFF
>TRBJ2-5|TRBV11-2|12
CASSPPEETQYF
>TRBJ1-5|TRBV15|13
CATSRQGNQPQHF
>TRBJ2-5|TRBV9|14
CASSPRAGEETQYF